The sequence of this T cell receptor beta chain was determined in a study of early T cells in non-severe SARS-CoV-2 infection. This clonotype showed up many times. This CDR3 has 16 residues. Germline CDR1 reads MNHEY; CDR2 reads SMNVEV (reference sequence). Trimming at V came to 5 bases and at J to 8 bases, leaving 12 bases not matched to a gene. Each cDNA molecule carried a unique molecular identifier. MiXCR was run by TCRdb on the 5' RACE reads, yielding one entry per CDR3 protein. The data contain about 59,000 distinct CDR3 sequences, roughly 12% of them singletons. The chain links TRBV27 to TRBJ1-6; the match to TRBD1 covers 7 bases. Sample: whole blood. This TCR was sampled from an adult who was a healthcare worker with PCR-confirmed SARS-CoV-2 infection or an uninfected control (not recorded which). In DNA form, the CDR3 reads TGTGCCAGCAGTCCAACCGGACAGGTTCGCTATTCACCCCTCCACTTT. Translation: CASSPTGQVRYSPLHF.